This is a list of T cell receptor beta chains from one sample in a study of CD8+ T cells in alopecia areata. Libraries were prepared by immunoSEQ multiplex PCR; TCRdb keeps only in-frame clonotypes and omits some of them. This repertoire shows about 110,000 clones, approximately 60% found once; its top ten account for roughly 20%. What was sequenced was CD8+ T cells sorted from blood. The receptors were gathered from a human donor in good health. Both conserved end residues are part of each CDR3. A D gene is named only where the DNA matches it firmly. Expanded clones are given a class, and other clones once, few, many or no size at all.

clone_size j_call v_call d_call cdr3_nt cdr3_aa
. TRBJ2-7 TRBV10-3 . TGTGCCATCAGTGAGTCGGTAGGGACAAGAGAGCAGTACTTC CAISESVGTREQYF
. TRBJ2-3 TRBV7-2 TRBD2 TGTGCCAGCAGCTTAGGAGTGGCGGGGGGCCGCACAGATACGCAGTATTTT CASSLGVAGGRTDTQYF
. TRBJ1-2 TRBV6-5 . TGTGCCAGCAGTTACTCGACTGGCTTTGGCTACACCTTC CASSYSTGFGYTF
. TRBJ2-4 TRBV9 . TGTGCCCTTGGGTCCGGGGAAAACATTCAGTACTTC CALGSGENIQYF
. TRBJ2-7 TRBV2 . TGTGCCAGCAGTGAAGAACCCTCCTACGAGCAGTACTTC CASSEEPSYEQYF
. TRBJ2-3 TRBV7-8 . TGTGCCAGCAGCTTTTTACACGGGGAAAGCACAGATACGCAGTATTTT CASSFLHGESTDTQYF
few TRBJ1-5 TRBV28 TRBD1 TGTGCCAGCAGGCCAACAGGGGTGAGCAATCAGCCCCAGCATTTT CASRPTGVSNQPQHF
. TRBJ2-5 TRBV5-1 . TGCGCCAGCAGCTTGACTCCAGGGCTCGGGGACCAACAAGAGACCCAGTACTTC CASSLTPGLGDQQETQYF
few TRBJ1-2 TRBV19 . TGTGCCAGTAGTTACGCGGGGGAGGGCTACACCTTC CASSYAGEGYTF
. TRBJ2-5 TRBV6-5 TRBD1 TGTGCCAGCAGTTACTCGAAAACGACAGGGGGTGAGACCCAGTACTTC CASSYSKTTGGETQYF
. TRBJ2-7 TRBV2 . TGTGCCAGCAGTGAATATGGGGGAGTCTACGAGCAGTACTTC CASSEYGGVYEQYF
few TRBJ1-2 TRBV19 . TGTGCCAGTAGTAATAGGGTTGTCGGCTACACCTTC CASSNRVVGYTF
. TRBJ2-7 TRBV13 . TGTGCCAGCAGCTCGACCTACGAGCAGTACTTC CASSSTYEQYF
. TRBJ1-1 TRBV4-1 TRBD1 TGCGCCAGCAGCCCGATTTGGGGGACAGTGTATGAAGCTTTCTTT CASSPIWGTVYEAFF
many TRBJ2-2 TRBV6-5 . TGTGCCAGCAGTTACAGGACCCTGAACACCGGGGAGCTGTTTTTT CASSYRTLNTGELFF
. TRBJ2-7 TRBV13 . TGTGCCAGCAGCTCCACCTACGACAGGGAGGGAGAGCAGTACTTC CASSSTYDREGEQYF
. TRBJ2-7 TRBV7-2 . TGTGCCAGCAGCTTAGCGTGGACATTAACGCCTCGGGGCGAGCAGTACTTC CASSLAWTLTPRGEQYF
. TRBJ2-3 TRBV29-1 . TGCAGCGCTAGTTCAGAGACTAGCACAGATACGCAGTATTTT CSASSETSTDTQYF
few TRBJ2-5 TRBV10-3 TRBD2 TGTGCCATCAGTGAGTTGGCTAGCGGGGCCTTAGAGACCCAGTACTTC CAISELASGALETQYF
. TRBJ2-7 TRBV25-1 . TGTGCCTCGGGGCAGGATGGCTACGAGCAGTACTTC CASGQDGYEQYF
few TRBJ2-5 TRBV11-2 . TGTGCCAGCAGCTTAGTTTTCAGTGCTGGAGAGACCCAGTACTTC CASSLVFSAGETQYF
. TRBJ1-2 TRBV9 TRBD1 TGTGCCAGCAGCGTAGACGACAGGGGCTATGGCTACACCTTC CASSVDDRGYGYTF
. TRBJ2-3 TRBV7-9 . TGTGCCAGCAGCCTGGCGGCCGCCGCTACAGATACGCAGTATTTT CASSLAAAATDTQYF
. TRBJ2-5 TRBV7-6 . TGTGCCAGCACCCCCGGAGGCGGACAAGAGACCCAGTACTTC CASTPGGGQETQYF
. TRBJ2-6 TRBV5-4 . TGCGCCAGCAGCCAAGATCAACAGGGCTCTGGGGCCAACGTCCTGACTTTC CASSQDQQGSGANVLTF
. TRBJ1-1 TRBV2 . TGTGCCAGCAGTGAACGACCTGGGGCTGAAGCTTTCTTT CASSERPGAEAFF
few TRBJ2-7 TRBV7-9 TRBD1 TGTGCCAGCAGCCGACAGGGTTTGTTCTCCTACGAGCAGTACTTC CASSRQGLFSYEQYF
. TRBJ2-7 TRBV11-2 . TGTGCCAGCCGGAGCTCCGAGCAGTACTTC CASRSSEQYF
. TRBJ2-5 TRBV19 . TGTGCCAGTAGTATGTCGGGAGAAGAGACCCAGTACTTC CASSMSGEETQYF
. TRBJ1-1 TRBV6-1 . TGTGCCATCAGGGGCGGGCGGAACACTGAAGCTTTCTTT CAIRGGRNTEAFF
. TRBJ1-1 TRBV27 . TGTGCCAGCCACCGGGGCCAGGGTCTAACTGAAGCTTTCTTT CASHRGQGLTEAFF
. TRBJ1-1 TRBV5-1 TRBD1 TGCGCCAGCAGCTTTGACAGGGGGTACACTGAAGCTTTCTTT CASSFDRGYTEAFF
. TRBJ2-4 TRBV2 . TGTGCCAGCACCCAACAGGGGGGGAAAGCCAAAAACATTCAGTACTTC CASTQQGGKAKNIQYF
few TRBJ1-2 TRBV29-1 . TGCAGCGTTGAGGACGGTATTGGCTACACCTTC CSVEDGIGYTF
. TRBJ1-1 TRBV4-3 . TGCGCCAGCAGCCAAGATTGGGGGGGGAACACTGAAGCTTTCTTT CASSQDWGGNTEAFF
. TRBJ2-2 TRBV6-5 TRBD2 TGTGCCAGCAGTTACTCAAGCGGGGGTAACACCGGGGAGCTGTTTTTT CASSYSSGGNTGELFF
. TRBJ2-7 TRBV6-6 . TGTGCCAGCAGCCCTACCCAGGGGTGGGAGCAGTACTTC CASSPTQGWEQYF
. TRBJ1-5 TRBV9 . TGTGCCAGCAGCGTAGATGGGACTGTCAATCAGCCCCAGCATTTT CASSVDGTVNQPQHF
. TRBJ2-7 TRBV30 . TGTGCCTGGAGTGTCGGGGACTACGAGCAGTACTTC CAWSVGDYEQYF
. TRBJ2-1 TRBV13 TRBD2 TGTGCCAGCAGCATTACTAGCGGGGTAAATGAGCAGTTCTTC CASSITSGVNEQFF
. TRBJ2-1 TRBV7-9 . TGTGCCAGCAGCTTACCAGGGAATGAGCAGTTCTTC CASSLPGNEQFF
. TRBJ2-1 TRBV2 TRBD2 TGTGCCAGCTGGACTAGCGGGGGGGAGAACTACAATGAGCAGTTCTTC CASWTSGGENYNEQFF
. TRBJ2-7 TRBV5-1 TRBD1 TGCGCCAGCAGCGGGGACAGCCAGCCCTACGAGCAGTACTTC CASSGDSQPYEQYF
. TRBJ2-5 TRBV5-6 TRBD1 TGTGCCAGCAGCTTGGGGACAGGGGAAGAGACCCAGTACTTC CASSLGTGEETQYF
. TRBJ2-5 TRBV29-1 TRBD2 TGCAGCGTTCAGGGGTCTAGCGGGTGGGAGACCCAGTACTTC CSVQGSSGWETQYF
. TRBJ1-1 TRBV30 . TGTGCCTGGAGTGTATTAGCCCTTTTTAACCCTGAAGCTTTCTTT CAWSVLALFNPEAFF